This entry is about one TCR beta chain. Its antigen remains unknown. The data were obtained in a study of T cell responses to AZD1222 COVID-19 vaccine. Across the whole study: Timing groups of about 4 and about 12 weeks for second doses were pooled. Study findings and constraints: There were mostly white British donors and more females than males, and clonal diversity was possibly underestimated. Researchers took repertoire samples only after the peak T cell response had come.

CDR1 is SEHNR, CDR2 FQNEAQ, per germline (reference sequence). V dropped 4 bases and J dropped 9 bases, with 21 bases sitting between them. There are 15 residues in the CDR3. TCRdb's table, derived via immunoSEQ multiplex PCR, lists solely in-frame clones and lacks some. The sample shows some 96,000 clones, around nine tenths of them seen only once. This material consisted of peripheral blood, taken on day 0 of AZD1222 vaccination. The sequence derives from an adult in good health. V usage is TRBV7-9 and J usage is TRBJ1-1, with TRBD1 as a possible D gene (5 bases). The CDR3 here is CASSSSGPKIGKAFF. CDR3 DNA: TGTGCCAGCAGCTCGTCGGGACCTAAGATCGGGAAAGCTTTCTTT. Filled out from reference TRBV7-9 and TRBJ1-1, the complete variable domain reads DTGVSQNPRHKITKRGQNVTFRCDPISEHNRLYWYRQTLGQGPEFLTYFQNEAQLEKSRLLSDRFSAERPKGSFSTLEIQRTEQGDSAMYLCASSSSGPKIGKAFFGQGTRLTVV.